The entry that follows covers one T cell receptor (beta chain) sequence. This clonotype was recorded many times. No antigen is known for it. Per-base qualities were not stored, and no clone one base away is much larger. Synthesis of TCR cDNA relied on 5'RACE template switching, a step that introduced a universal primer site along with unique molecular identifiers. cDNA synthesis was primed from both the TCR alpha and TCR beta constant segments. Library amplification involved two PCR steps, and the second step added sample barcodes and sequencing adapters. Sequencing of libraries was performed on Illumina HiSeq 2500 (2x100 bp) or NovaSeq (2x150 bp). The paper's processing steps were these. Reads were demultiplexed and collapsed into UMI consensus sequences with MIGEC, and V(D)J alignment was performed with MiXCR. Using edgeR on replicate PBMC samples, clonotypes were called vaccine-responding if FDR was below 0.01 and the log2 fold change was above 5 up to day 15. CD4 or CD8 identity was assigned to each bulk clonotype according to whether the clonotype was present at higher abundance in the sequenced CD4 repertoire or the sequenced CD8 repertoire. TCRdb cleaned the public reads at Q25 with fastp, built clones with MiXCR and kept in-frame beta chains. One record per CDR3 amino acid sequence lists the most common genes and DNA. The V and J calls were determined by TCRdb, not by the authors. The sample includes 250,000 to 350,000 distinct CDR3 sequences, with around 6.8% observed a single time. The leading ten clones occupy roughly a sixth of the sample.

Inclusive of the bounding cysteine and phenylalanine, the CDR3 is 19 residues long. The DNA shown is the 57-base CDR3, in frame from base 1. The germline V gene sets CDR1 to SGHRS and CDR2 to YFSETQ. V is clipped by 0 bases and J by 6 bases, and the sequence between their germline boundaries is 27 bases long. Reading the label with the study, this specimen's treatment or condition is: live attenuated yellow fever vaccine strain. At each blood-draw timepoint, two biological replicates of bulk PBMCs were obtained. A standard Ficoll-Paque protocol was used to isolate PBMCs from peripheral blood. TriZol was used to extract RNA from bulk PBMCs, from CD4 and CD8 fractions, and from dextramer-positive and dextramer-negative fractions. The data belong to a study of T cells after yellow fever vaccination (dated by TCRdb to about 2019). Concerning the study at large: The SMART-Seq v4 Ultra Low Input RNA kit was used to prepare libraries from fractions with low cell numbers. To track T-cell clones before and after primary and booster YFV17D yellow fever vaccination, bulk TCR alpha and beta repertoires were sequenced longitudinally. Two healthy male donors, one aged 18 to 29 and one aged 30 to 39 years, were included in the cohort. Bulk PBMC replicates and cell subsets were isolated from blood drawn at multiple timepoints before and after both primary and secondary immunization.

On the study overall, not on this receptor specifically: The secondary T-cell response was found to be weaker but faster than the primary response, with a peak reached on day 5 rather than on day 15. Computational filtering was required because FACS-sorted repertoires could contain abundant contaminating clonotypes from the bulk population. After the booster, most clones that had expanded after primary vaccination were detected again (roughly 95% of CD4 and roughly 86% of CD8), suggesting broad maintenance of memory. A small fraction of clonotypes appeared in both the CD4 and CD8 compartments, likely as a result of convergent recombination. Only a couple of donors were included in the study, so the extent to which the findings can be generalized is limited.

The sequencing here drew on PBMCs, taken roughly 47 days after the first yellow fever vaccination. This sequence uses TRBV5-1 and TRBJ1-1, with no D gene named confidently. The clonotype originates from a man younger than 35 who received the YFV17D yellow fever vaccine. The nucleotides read TGCGCCAGCAGCTTGGTGGGCTTAATGGACGAAGGAAGGATCGCTGAAGCTTTCTTT. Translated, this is CASSLVGLMDEGRIAEAFF.